This T cell receptor beta chain was sequenced for a study of prognosis after radiotherapy for stage I lung cancer. Unmatched junction bases numbered 10, after V lost 1 base and J lost 4 bases. Per the germline V gene, CDR1 is SGHNT and CDR2 is YENEEA. The CDR3 totals 17 residues. In this sample, this clonotype turned up many times. The target antigen is unknown. The study, taken as a whole, reports: A difference in TRBV and TRBJ gene usage was reportedly seen between patients with and without metastases. Post-treatment Shannon entropy following stereotactic body radiation therapy was lower among patients who developed distant metastases.

Two-round multiplex PCR, the amplification method, yielded TCR beta CDR3 from genomic DNA. Gene-specific primers for each TRBV and TRBJ gene drove first-round PCR. TCRdb fed the multiplex PCR reads into MiXCR, producing one record per CDR3 protein. The sample records 51,000 or so distinct CDR3 sequences, around a third being singletons. This TCR came from a donor over 45 with non-small cell lung cancer. The chain uses TRBV11-3 and TRBJ2-3; 8 bases fit TRBD2. Sequenced here: PBMCs, sampled before or after stereotactic body radiation therapy (not recorded which). As DNA, the CDR3 is TGTGCCAGCAGCTTAGGTGCCGGGACTAGAGTCGCAGATACGCAGTATTTT. This codes for CASSLGAGTRVADTQYF.